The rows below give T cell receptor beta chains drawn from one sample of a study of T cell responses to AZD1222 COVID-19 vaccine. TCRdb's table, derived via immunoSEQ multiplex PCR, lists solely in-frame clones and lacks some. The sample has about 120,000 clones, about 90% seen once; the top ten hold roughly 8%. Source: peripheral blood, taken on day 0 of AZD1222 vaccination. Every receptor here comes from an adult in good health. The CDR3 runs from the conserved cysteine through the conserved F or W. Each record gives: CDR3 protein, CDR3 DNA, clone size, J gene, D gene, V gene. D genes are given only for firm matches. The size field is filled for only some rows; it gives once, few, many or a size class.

CAWSPGTDYEQYF | TGTGCCTGGAGTCCCGGGACGGACTACGAGCAGTACTTC | medium-sized | TRBJ2-7 | . | TRBV30
CASSLAGTGGLGYGYTF | TGTGCCAGCAGCTTGGCCGGGACGGGGGGACTGGGCTATGGCTACACCTTC | . | TRBJ1-2 | . | TRBV5-5
CASTPPGGNRAEQYF | TGTGCCAGCACCCCCCCGGGCGGGAATCGGGCCGAGCAGTACTTC | . | TRBJ2-7 | . | TRBV6-5
CASSRPPRAGPDTQYF | TGTGCCAGCAGCCGGCCCCCAAGGGCCGGCCCAGATACGCAGTATTTT | . | TRBJ2-3 | . | TRBV11-2
CASSQVAGSETQYF | TGCGCCAGCAGCCAAGTGGCAGGTTCAGAGACCCAGTACTTC | . | TRBJ2-5 | . | TRBV4-1
CAWSKGGTGFSPLHF | TGTGCCTGGAGTAAAGGTGGGACAGGGTTTTCACCCCTCCACTTT | . | TRBJ1-6 | TRBD1 | TRBV30
CASRSTYLSQETQYF | TGTGCCAGCCGTAGCACCTACTTAAGTCAAGAGACCCAGTACTTC | . | TRBJ2-5 | . | TRBV6-5
CASSPPGQTLYGYTF | TGTGCCAGCTCCCCCCCTGGACAGACCCTCTATGGCTACACCTTC | . | TRBJ1-2 | . | TRBV18
CASSLQGISYEQYF | TGTGCCAGCAGCTTGCAGGGTATCTCCTACGAGCAGTACTTC | . | TRBJ2-7 | . | TRBV5-5
CASSLGDRVSETQYF | TGTGCCAGCAGCTTAGGGGACAGGGTATCGGAGACCCAGTACTTC | . | TRBJ2-5 | TRBD1 | TRBV11-2
CASSDLPGSYEQYF | TGTGCCAGCAGCGACCTTCCTGGTTCCTACGAGCAGTACTTC | . | TRBJ2-7 | . | TRBV7-6
CASSTPGQGYGKLFF | TGTGCCAGTAGTACTCCGGGACAGGGATATGGAAAACTGTTTTTT | . | TRBJ1-4 | TRBD1 | TRBV19
CSAEGTEQYF | TGCAGTGCGGAGGGCACCGAGCAGTACTTC | . | TRBJ2-7 | . | TRBV20-1
CASSGDDYEQFF | TGTGCCAGCAGTGGGGATGATTATGAGCAGTTCTTC | . | TRBJ2-1 | . | TRBV2
CASTVRDNDEAFF | TGTGCCAGCACCGTCCGGGACAATGATGAAGCTTTCTTT | . | TRBJ1-1 | . | TRBV25-1
CASSPQGVGTGELFF | TGTGCCAGTAGCCCTCAAGGGGTCGGCACCGGGGAGCTGTTTTTT | . | TRBJ2-2 | . | TRBV19
CASSLGVRFTGYTF | TGTGCCAGCAGCTTAGGCGTTCGGTTTACGGGCTACACCTTC | once | TRBJ1-2 | . | TRBV7-9
CASSFSVGAEAFF | TGTGCCAGCAGTTTTTCTGTGGGGGCTGAAGCTTTCTTT | . | TRBJ1-1 | . | TRBV12-3/TRBV12-4
CASSFGFGSYEQYF | TGCGCCAGCAGCTTCGGGTTTGGGTCCTACGAGCAGTACTTC | . | TRBJ2-7 | . | TRBV5-1
CASSQDLGGTDTQYF | TGTGCCAGCAGCCAAGATCTGGGGGGCACGGATACGCAGTATTTT | . | TRBJ2-3 | . | TRBV3-1/TRBV3-2
CASSLVRVEQFF | TGCGCCAGCAGCTTGGTCCGTGTTGAGCAGTTCTTC | once | TRBJ2-1 | . | TRBV5-1
CAISGPTSRRANEQFF | TGTGCCATCAGTGGCCCCACTAGCCGGAGGGCGAATGAGCAGTTCTTC | . | TRBJ2-1 | . | TRBV10-3
CASSEVRRYAYTF | TGTGCCAGCAGTGAGGTCAGGAGATATGCCTACACCTTC | . | TRBJ1-2 | . | TRBV6-1
CASSLGRGRGEQYF | TGTGCCAGCAGTTTAGGAAGGGGTCGGGGCGAGCAGTACTTC | . | TRBJ2-7 | . | TRBV27
CASSVAMAFNEQFF | TGTGCCAGCAGCGTAGCTATGGCCTTTAATGAGCAGTTCTTC | . | TRBJ2-1 | . | TRBV9
CASSWLAGGNEQFF | TGTGCCAGCAGTTGGCTAGCGGGAGGAAATGAGCAGTTCTTC | . | TRBJ2-1 | TRBD2 | TRBV28
CASSLGGYGYTF | TGTGCCAGCAGCTTAGGCGGCTATGGCTACACCTTC | . | TRBJ1-2 | . | TRBV11-2
CASSPGARKEETQYF | TGCGCCAGCAGCCCCGGGGCCCGAAAGGAGGAGACCCAGTACTTC | . | TRBJ2-5 | . | TRBV5-1
CASGIAGNAITGELFF | TGTGCCAGCGGCATAGCAGGGAATGCGATTACCGGGGAGCTGTTTTTT | . | TRBJ2-2 | . | TRBV7-7
CAAEGGPGELFF | TGTGCAGCCGAAGGGGGCCCCGGGGAGCTGTTTTTT | . | TRBJ2-2 | TRBD1 | TRBV7-9
CASSSGQGYGYTF | TGTGCCAGCAGCTCGGGACAGGGCTATGGCTACACCTTC | . | TRBJ1-2 | TRBD1 | TRBV7-3
CASSFSVRPNEKLFF | TGTGCCAGCAGCTTTAGTGTGAGACCTAATGAAAAACTGTTTTTT | few | TRBJ1-4 | . | TRBV5-6
CASRRDGQNSPLHF | TGTGCCAGCAGGCGGGACGGTCAAAATTCACCCCTCCACTTT | once | TRBJ1-6 | . | TRBV5-4
CASTVGTGKTDTQYF | TGTGCCAGCACCGTCGGGACAGGGAAAACAGATACGCAGTATTTT | . | TRBJ2-3 | TRBD1 | TRBV6-5
CASSRGGINQPQHF | TGTGCCAGCAGCCGGGGGGGTATCAATCAGCCCCAGCATTTT | . | TRBJ1-5 | . | TRBV11-2
CASSANPETNYGYTF | TGTGCCAGCAGCGCGAACCCTGAAACCAACTATGGCTACACCTTC | . | TRBJ1-2 | . | TRBV9
CASSESGRGYTF | TGTGCCAGCAGTGAGTCAGGGAGAGGCTACACCTTC | . | TRBJ1-2 | . | TRBV6-1
CATSGTANYGYTF | TGTGCCACCTCCGGGACAGCTAACTATGGCTACACCTTC | . | TRBJ1-2 | TRBD1 | TRBV24-1
CASSPTGNYGYTF | TGTGCCAGCAGCCCGACAGGGAACTATGGCTACACCTTC | . | TRBJ1-2 | TRBD1 | TRBV28
CASRTGTGNQPQHF | TGTGCCAGTAGAACCGGGACAGGGAACCAGCCCCAGCATTTT | . | TRBJ1-5 | TRBD1 | TRBV19
CASRTGFSGYTF | TGTGCCAGCAGGACAGGGTTTAGTGGCTACACCTTC | . | TRBJ1-2 | TRBD1 | TRBV27
CASSTGTSGSYNEQFF | TGTGCCAGTAGTACCGGGACTAGCGGTTCCTACAATGAGCAGTTCTTC | . | TRBJ2-1 | TRBD2 | TRBV19
CASSDGTGYTGELFF | TGTGCCAGCAGTGACGGGACAGGGTACACCGGGGAGCTGTTTTTT | few | TRBJ2-2 | TRBD1 | TRBV6-1
CPQWRGEQYF | TGCCCCCAGTGGAGAGGCGAGCAGTACTTC | . | TRBJ2-7 | . | TRBV29-1
CASSLSESSGDRNGYTF | TGTGCCAGCAGTTTATCAGAGTCCTCGGGAGACAGGAATGGCTACACCTTC | . | TRBJ1-2 | . | TRBV27
CASSRTGVNGYTF | TGTGCCAGCAGTCGGACAGGCGTGAATGGCTACACCTTC | few | TRBJ1-2 | TRBD1 | TRBV6-5
CASSLARGTEAFF | TGTGCCAGCAGCTTAGCCAGGGGCACTGAAGCTTTCTTT | . | TRBJ1-1 | . | TRBV7-6
CASSLSQGRNEKLFF | TGTGCCAGCAGCTTATCTCAGGGCAGGAATGAAAAACTGTTTTTT | once | TRBJ1-4 | . | TRBV7-9
CASSPREQLFF | TGTGCCAGCAGCCCGCGTGAGCAACTGTTTTTT | . | TRBJ1-4 | . | TRBV6-5